The entry that follows covers one T cell receptor beta chain sequence. V was clipped by 4 bases and J by 2 bases; unmatched bases: 8. CDR3 length: 18 residues. CDR1 is SEHNR, CDR2 FQNEAQ, per germline (reference sequence). The data were taken from a study of blood T cell repertoires in COVID-19. Study summary: Researchers got acute and convalescent COVID-19 samples from the United States, Italy and Spain. PBMCs, B-cell-depleted T cells, or T cells provided the cDNA or gDNA that made up the material.

Authors' processing steps: How many nucleated cells were present was estimated from reference gene primer amplification. The table came from immunoSEQ multiplex PCR; TCRdb's copy has only in-frame clones and leaves some out. V and J calls and clone size are copied from that table; D and trimming were computed from the DNA. Here the sample spans 80,000 or so clones, approximately 78% being singletons. The specimen sequenced was peripheral blood. This TCR came from a man aged 60-69 years with acute or convalescent COVID-19. The rearrangement links TRBV7-9 to TRBJ2-1; TRBD2 aligns across 13 bases. CDR3 DNA sequence: TGTGCCAGCAGCTCCGGGACTAGCGGGGCTAGCACCTACAATGAGCAGTTCTTC. It codes for CASSSGTSGASTYNEQFF.